The 28 T cell receptor beta chains below all came from one sample that was sequenced in a study of shared clonotypes between healthy human individuals. The repertoire was sequenced with immunoSEQ multiplex PCR; TCRdb's copy has only in-frame clones and lacks some. This table holds some 2,500,000 clones, 80% to 95% found once. Sequenced material: naive CD4+ T cells from PBMCs. Subset given: CD45RA+ positively selected. These receptors were obtained from a man aged 18 to 30 in good health. Some clones in this sample may be carry-over from other donors' samples.

This chain joins TRBV5-8 and TRBJ2-4; perhaps D is TRBD1 or TRBD2 (5 bases each). CDR3 length equals 15 residues. Trimming took 3 bases from V and 7 from J, leaving 17 bases between them. Looked up from germline, CDR1 is SGHTS and CDR2 is YDEGEE. The CDR3 loop reads CASSSGTVVGNIQYF. For the CDR3, the DNA is TGTGCCAGCAGCTCCGGGACCGTCGTGGGGAACATTCAGTACTTC.

This clone was observed a single time. The V gene is TRBV28, the J gene TRBJ2-3; the match to TRBD2 covers 12 bases. The CDR3 spans 15 residues. The germline CDR1 and CDR2 sequences are MDHEN and SYDVKM. Trimming removed 5 bases from V and 5 bases from J; junction bases left unmatched: 5. DNA of the CDR3: TGTGCCAGCAGTCCACTAGCGGGAGGTGTAGATACGCAGTATTTT. It encodes CASSPLAGGVDTQYF.

CDR3 nucleotides: TGTGCCAGCAGCTGGGCTAGCGGGAGGGCCGGGGAGCTGTTTTTT. It yields the protein CASSWASGRAGELFF. The chain recombines TRBV5-6 with TRBJ2-2, with TRBD2 identical over 12 bases. CDR1 SGHDT and CDR2 YYEEEE come from the germline V gene. The CDR3 consists of 15 residues. The J segment lost 6 bases and the V segment lost 3 bases, leaving 3 bases of the junction unmatched.

J is TRBJ2-5 and V is TRBV12-5; D remains ambiguous. The V and J ends lost 5 bases and 5 bases respectively, with 6 bases between them. Germline V gives CDR1 LGHNT, CDR2 FRNRAP. The CDR3 has 11 residues. The CDR3 coding sequence is TGTGCTAGTGGTGTCGGGGAGACCCAGTACTTC. This sequence encodes CASGVGETQYF.

Details on this clone: Other DNA sequences of this sample code for an identical CDR3. This chain uses TRBV5-4 with TRBJ2-1; 8 bases are a match to TRBD2. Unmatched junction bases numbered 5, after V lost 4 bases and J lost 2 bases. In germline, CDR1 is SGHNT, CDR2 YYREEE (reference sequence). The CDR3 is 15 residues long. CDR3: CASSPTSGAYNEQFF. The CDR3, as DNA: TGTGCCAGCAGCCCAACTAGCGGAGCCTACAATGAGCAGTTCTTC.

Comments on this clone: The sample carries other DNA sequences with the same CDR3. The genes are TRBV6-5 and TRBJ2-2, with D hard to call. Trimming shortened V by 5 bases and J by 1 base, and 5 bases separated the two germline ends. The CDR3 totals 13 residues. Germline CDR1 is MNHEY and CDR2 is SVGAGI. Here the CDR3 DNA reads TGTGCCAGCAGTAAGCGGAACACCGGGGAGCTGTTTTTT. As protein: CASSKRNTGELFF.

This chain connects TRBV11-2 to TRBJ2-3; 11 bases fit TRBD2. In germline, CDR1 is SGHAT, CDR2 FQNNGV. With 5 bases clipped from V and 5 bases from J, the junction kept 15 bases outside the gene matches. The CDR3 totals 18 residues. CDR3 DNA sequence: TGTGCCAGCAGCCCCGGAAAACTAGCGGGAGTAAGTGGAGATACGCAGTATTTT. Amino acid sequence: CASSPGKLAGVSGDTQYF.

The chain joins TRBV20-1 to TRBJ2-1; D is perhaps TRBD2 (5 bases). Trimming removed 3 bases at V and 11 bases at J, with 5 bases between. Germline assignment: CDR1 DFQATT and CDR2 SNEGSKA (reference sequence). This CDR3 region has 9 residues. CDR3 region: CSASGKQFF. CDR3 DNA sequence: TGCAGTGCTAGCGGGAAGCAGTTCTTC.

About this clone itself: Other DNA sequences from this sample encode an identical CDR3 as well. The CDR3 reads CASSLQQGYNEQFF. The CDR3 coding sequence is TGCGCCAGCAGCCTCCAACAGGGTTACAATGAGCAGTTCTTC. The rearrangement uses TRBV5-1 and TRBJ2-1; possible D gene TRBD1, 6 bases. Germline loops: CDR1 SGHRS, CDR2 YFSETQ. The CDR3 extends over 14 amino acids. Trimming pared 4 bases from V and 4 bases from J, leaving 12 bases between.

CDR3 coding DNA: TGTGCTAGCCGCAGGGACACCGGGGAGCTGTTTTTT. It encodes CASRRDTGELFF. The chain has TRBV12-5 and TRBJ2-2, with D maybe TRBD1 (5 bases). Per the germline V gene, CDR1 is LGHNT and CDR2 is FRNRAP. V was trimmed by 9 bases and J by 3 bases, leaving 8 bases between them. This CDR3 is 12 amino acids long.

The rearrangement links TRBV7-9 to TRBJ2-7; D tentatively fits TRBD1 or TRBD2 (5 bases each). Trimming removed 5 bases at V and 5 bases at J, with 16 bases between. Germline CDR1 is SEHNR and CDR2 is FQNEAQ (reference sequence). CDR3 length equals 14 residues. CDR3 protein: CASSRGLASDEQYF. The CDR3 coding sequence is TGTGCCAGCAGCCGGGGCCTCGCTTCCGACGAGCAGTACTTC.

This clone appeared a single time. The chain joins TRBV10-3 to TRBJ1-2; 7 bases line up with TRBD1. Trimming took 6 bases from V and 0 from J; bases not matched to a gene: 7. This CDR3 has 15 residues. Germline V gene sequence: CDR1 ENHRY, CDR2 SYGVKD. The CDR3 DNA reads TGTGCCATCAGCCAACAAGGGACAGCTAACTATGGCTACACCTTC. It specifies CAISQQGTANYGYTF.

Comments on this clone: This sample also contains other DNA sequences that code for the same CDR3. The chain is built from TRBV19 and TRBJ2-7; perhaps TRBD2 as D (5 bases). Trimming took off 1 base at V and 2 bases at J, with 6 bases between the two ends. The CDR3 covers 13 residues. Germline-derived CDR1 and CDR2 are LNHDA and SQIVND (reference sequence). CDR3 DNA sequence: TGTGCCAGTAGTATAGGAGGGACCTACGAGCAGTACTTC. As protein: CASSIGGTYEQYF.

The gene calls are TRBV18 and TRBJ1-5, with TRBD1 matching 9 bases. Looked up from germline, CDR1 is KGHSH and CDR2 is LQKENI. The CDR3 contains 15 residues. V lost 3 bases to trimming and J lost 5 bases; unmatched junction nucleotides: 5. The CDR3: CASSPGQGIYQPQHF. CDR3 bases: TGTGCCAGCTCACCGGGACAGGGAATCTATCAGCCCCAGCATTTT.

The gene calls are TRBV27 and TRBJ2-1; D call uncertain. Trimming stripped 6 bases from V and 3 bases from J, with 6 bases between. Germline assignment: CDR1 MNHEY and CDR2 SMNVEV (reference sequence). CDR3 length: 12 residues. The CDR3 is CASRRSYNEQFF. CDR3 in DNA: TGTGCCAGCAGGAGGAGCTACAATGAGCAGTTCTTC.

The CDR3 nucleotides read TGTGCCATCAGTGATTTACGGGAATTCCCCATAGGGGAGGATACGCAGTATTTT. It is translated as CAISDLREFPIGEDTQYF. The J gene is TRBJ2-3, the V gene TRBV10-3, with D perhaps matching TRBD1 or TRBD2 (5 bases each). V was cut by 3 bases and J by 6 bases, with 25 bases left in between. The CDR3 consists of 18 residues. Germline loops: CDR1 ENHRY, CDR2 SYGVKD.

On this clone: Within the sample, other DNA sequences also encode this same CDR3. The genes are TRBV5-1 and TRBJ2-7; no clear D gene. The germline V and J ends were trimmed by 2 bases and 2 bases, with 11 bases remaining between them. This CDR3 is 14 amino acids long. Germline-derived CDR1 and CDR2 are SGHRS and YFSETQ. In nucleotides, the CDR3 is TGCGCCAGCAGCTTCGGAACTGGAGCCTACGAGCAGTACTTC. Residues: CASSFGTGAYEQYF.

This chain joins TRBV7-7 and TRBJ2-5; 10 bases match TRBD1. The CDR3 runs to 15 residues. In germline, CDR1 is SSHAT, CDR2 FNYEAQ (reference sequence). Losses at the gene ends were 5 bases for V and 5 bases for J; bases not matched to a gene: 8. As DNA, the CDR3 is TGTGCCAGCAGCCCTCGGGACAGGGGTCGGGAGACCCAGTACTTC. It is translated as CASSPRDRGRETQYF.

This chain uses TRBV30 with TRBJ2-7; tentatively, D is TRBD1 (6 bases). V gave up 3 bases and J gave up 0 bases, with 27 bases separating them. Germline V gene sequence: CDR1 GTSNPN, CDR2 SVGIG (reference sequence). The CDR3 spans 19 residues. The CDR3 loop is CAWRPKTGPTVLLSYEQYF. The DNA of the CDR3 is TGTGCCTGGAGACCTAAAACAGGGCCTACCGTTCTTCTCTCCTACGAGCAGTACTTC.

This rearrangement joins TRBV7-8 to TRBJ2-7; TRBD2 is a possible D gene (6 bases). Trimming stripped 5 bases from V and 0 bases from J, with 14 bases between. Germline lookup yields CDR1 SGHVS and CDR2 FQNEAQ. This CDR3 comprises 15 residues. Here the CDR3 reads CASSLRDWSSYEQYF. The CDR3 DNA is TGTGCCAGCAGCCTAAGGGACTGGAGCTCCTACGAGCAGTACTTC. Full variable domain (remainder filled in from reference TRBV7-8 and TRBJ2-7): GAGVSQSPRYKVAKRGQDVALRCDPISGHVSLFWYQQALGQGPEFLTYFQNEAQLDKSGLPSDRFFAERPEGSVSTLKIQRTQQEDSAVYLCASSLRDWSSYEQYFGPGTRLTVT.

V is TRBV7-9 and J is TRBJ1-2; 7 bases map to TRBD1. V trimming: 1 base; J trimming: 4 bases; junction bases outside the gene matches: 3. Germline loops: CDR1 SEHNR, CDR2 FQNEAQ (reference sequence). The CDR3 sequence is 14 residues long. The CDR3 loop reads CASSLDRDSYGYTF. CDR3 DNA sequence: TGTGCCAGCAGCTTAGACCGGGACAGCTATGGCTACACCTTC.

V is TRBV5-1 and J is TRBJ1-3, with TRBD1 as a possible D gene (6 bases). The CDR3 length is 15 residues. Between the trimmed V and J ends, which lost 4 bases and 0 bases, there was a span of 11 bases. Germline CDR1 and CDR2: SGHRS and YFSETQ. CDR3 DNA: TGCGCCAGCAGCACGGGACAATACTCTGGAAACACCATATATTTT. Translated: CASSTGQYSGNTIYF.

The V gene is TRBV28, the J gene TRBJ2-3; D unresolved. This CDR3 spans 14 amino acids. From germline, CDR1 is MDHEN and CDR2 SYDVKM. V was shortened by 2 bases and J by 6 bases, with 12 bases between the two germline ends. DNA for the CDR3: TGTGCCAGCAGTTTAGCCCCGCTTGTTGATACGCAGTATTTT. Translating gives CASSLAPLVDTQYF.

CDR3 bases: TGTGCCTGGGCGACTAGCTCCTACAATGAGCAGTTCTTC. Translated: CAWATSSYNEQFF. V gene TRBV30 combines with J gene TRBJ2-1, with D possibly TRBD2 on 6 matching bases. The germline CDR1 and CDR2 sequences are GTSNPN and SVGIG (reference sequence). The CDR3 consists of 13 residues. V was cut by 5 bases and J by 0 bases, with 8 bases left in between.

The V call is TRBV18, the J call TRBJ2-1; 8 nucleotides align to TRBD2. This CDR3 comprises 17 residues. After removal of 3 bases from V and 2 bases from J, the junction contained 9 bases not matched to a gene. The germline CDR1 and CDR2 sequences are KGHSH and LQKENI. CDR3 nucleotide sequence: TGTGCCAGCTCACCGCCGGACGGACTAGCTCCCTACAATGAGCAGTTCTTC. It codes for CASSPPDGLAPYNEQFF.

The V and J genes are TRBV9 and TRBJ1-5; 8 nucleotides match TRBD1. CDR1 and CDR2 from the germline V gene are SGDLS and YYNGEE. CDR3 length: 15 amino acids. Losses at the gene ends were 0 bases for V and 5 bases for J; bases not matched to a gene: 4. The CDR3 here is CASSVGQGAYQPQHF. In DNA form, the CDR3 reads TGTGCCAGCAGCGTAGGGCAGGGGGCCTATCAGCCCCAGCATTTT.

The chain is built from TRBV11-2 and TRBJ2-3; 11 nucleotides match TRBD2. The germline gives CDR1 SGHAT, CDR2 FQNNGV. V dropped 3 bases and J dropped 6; count of bases not matched to a gene: 5. CDR3 length equals 15 residues. DNA of the CDR3: TGTGCCAGCAGCTTTGAACTAGCGGGAGCCGATACGCAGTATTTT. Amino acids: CASSFELAGADTQYF.

The CDR3 DNA is TGTGCCAGCAGCTTGGGAGCAATTTTGAACACTGAAGCTTTCTTT. Protein product: CASSLGAILNTEAFF. This chain uses TRBV5-6 with TRBJ1-1; D remains unclear. Germline CDR1 is SGHDT and CDR2 is YYEEEE. This CDR3 contains 15 residues. Trimming cost V 0 bases and J 0 bases, with 9 bases left between them.